This TCR beta chain was recorded in a study of T and B cells in COVID-19 patients. In the study overall: COVID-19 patients gave peripheral blood either during active infection or after recovery. Critical illness requiring mechanical ventilation or extracorporeal membrane oxygenation affected 12 of 20 active-infection patients.

Blood genomic DNA input for TRB amplification was roughly 220-500 ng. The germline V gene has CDR1 DFQATT and CDR2 SNEGSKA (reference sequence). This CDR3 comprises 13 residues. The ends were cut back, 5 bases at V and 6 bases at J, with 17 bases in the middle. Findings and caveats of the study: Highly clonal in active COVID-19, TRB repertoires exceeded healthy-donor diversity and richness at recovery. Exclusive to the recovered cohort were roughly 2,000 TCR clusters, a few dozen of them with low generation probability.

TRB rearrangements were amplified by multiplex PCR with BIOMED2 TRB-A/B primers. TCRdb itself ran the multiplex PCR reads through MiXCR, one entry per CDR3 protein. The table records around 21,000 distinct CDR3 sequences, about 30% of them present only once. Concerning this clonotype: Its specificity is unknown.

The sequenced material came from blood. This receptor was obtained from a human donor who had recovered from COVID-19. The chain recombines TRBV20-1 with TRBJ2-7, with D possibly TRBD2 on 6 matching bases. CDR3 in amino acids: CSADGGSSVEQYF. DNA for the CDR3: TGCAGTGCTGACGGGGGTTCCTCGGTCGAGCAGTACTTC.